These 3 T cell receptor beta chains originate from one sample sequenced in a study of shared clonotypes between healthy human individuals. The repertoire was sequenced with immunoSEQ multiplex PCR; TCRdb's copy has only in-frame clones and lacks some. This sample carries some 2,100,000 clones, nearly 97% of them seen once, and the ten largest clones take approximately 0.13%. The sequenced material came from naive CD4+ T cells sorted from blood. The sample's subset: CD45RA+ positively selected. The receptors stem from a man aged 18 to 29 in good health.

The chain employs TRBV7-9 and TRBJ1-2, with TRBD1 matching 7 bases. This CDR3 contains 12 residues. In germline, CDR1 is SEHNR, CDR2 FQNEAQ (reference sequence). Losses at the gene ends were 11 bases for V and 2 bases for J; bases not matched to a gene: 5. The CDR3 region has the DNA TGTGCCGTACCAGGGGGGAACTATGGCTACACCTTC. This translates into CAVPGGNYGYTF.

The chain joins TRBV7-9 to TRBJ2-7, with D perhaps matching TRBD1 (6 bases). Germline values: CDR1 SEHNR, CDR2 FQNEAQ (reference sequence). The CDR3 sequence is 15 residues long. Trimming took 3 bases from V and 4 from J, leaving 16 bases between them. The CDR3 nucleotides are TGTGCCAGCAGCTTGCGACAGGACCCCCCTTACGAGCAGTACTTC. Protein sequence: CASSLRQDPPYEQYF. The full variable domain, in which reference TRBV7-9 and TRBJ2-7 provide the parts outside the CDR3, is DTGVSQNPRHKITKRGQNVTFRCDPISEHNRLYWYRQTLGQGPEFLTYFQNEAQLEKSRLLSDRFSAERPKGSFSTLEIQRTEQGDSAMYLCASSLRQDPPYEQYFGPGTRLTVT.

This chain uses TRBV2 with TRBJ2-7, with D uncertain. This CDR3 is built from 12 residues. V was trimmed by 1 base and J by 6 bases, leaving 7 bases between them. CDR1 SNHLY and CDR2 FYNNEI come from the germline V gene. The CDR3 loop reads CASSEGAFEQYF. The CDR3 DNA follows: TGTGCCAGCAGTGAAGGGGCCTTCGAGCAGTACTTC. Drawing the rest from reference TRBV2 and TRBJ2-7, the complete variable domain is EPEVTQTPSHQVTQMGQEVILRCVPISNHLYFYWYRQILGQKVEFLVSFYNNEISEKSEIFDDQFSVERPDGSNFTLKIRSTKLEDSAMYFCASSEGAFEQYFGPGTRLTVT.